This T cell receptor beta chain was sequenced for a study of identical twins. Study findings and constraints: Beta out-of-frame sequences showed weaker excess sharing between twins. Low generation probability was overrepresented in out-of-frame alpha sequences shared by twins.

TCRdb redid the calling of the 5' RACE reads with MiXCR, one entry per CDR3 protein. The sample holds some 600,000 distinct CDR3 sequences, roughly 7.1% seen once. This CDR3 comprises 14 residues. Germline-derived CDR1 and CDR2 are SEHNR and FQNEAQ (reference sequence). V was trimmed by 10 bases and J by 1 base, leaving 14 bases between them. In regard to this clonotype: What it binds is unknown.

The data were also submitted as part of a second study, on yellow fever vaccine responses in identical twins. As reported in that work: After vaccination, twins' T cell response reportedly seemed partly convergent, partly personalized.

The J gene is TRBJ2-1, the V gene TRBV7-9; D is possibly TRBD1 or TRBD2 (5 bases each). This sequence was found in a woman aged 18-29 years in good health. Sequenced: PBMCs. The DNA of the CDR3 is TGTGCCACCTGGGGGTCTGGATCCTACAATGAGCAGTTCTTC. This translates into CATWGSGSYNEQFF.